One TCR beta chain is described in this entry. What it binds is unknown. Via MiXCR, TCRdb re-called the 5' RACE reads, giving one row per CDR3 protein. The profile shows roughly 480,000 distinct CDR3 sequences, 24% of them singletons. These data originate in a study of identical twins. The germline V gene has CDR1 MGHRA and CDR2 YSYEKL. Deletions cut 4 bases from V and 5 bases from J, with 14 bases between. The CDR3 runs 14 residues. Points from the study as a whole: Some out-of-frame alpha sequences were shared by twins, and these showed excess low generation probability.

The sample was also linked to a second study, of T cells expressing NK-cell markers. In that study: According to the study, TCR beta repertoires originated from sorted CD3+CD56+NKG2C+, CD3+CD56+NKG2C- and CD3+CD56-NKG2C+ T cells. With respect to HCMV, seven of the eight sequenced donors were seropositive, and one was seronegative. Several experiments employed an anti-gamma-delta TCR antibody to confine sorting to alpha-beta TCR T cells.

The sample taken for sequencing was CD4+ T cells sorted from blood. The V call is TRBV4-1, the J call TRBJ1-1, with D possibly being TRBD1 (6 bases). This clonotype was obtained from a woman aged 18-29 years in good health. CDR3 residues: CASSLYQGRTEAFF. As DNA, the CDR3 is TGCGCCAGCAGCCTCTACCAGGGGAGGACTGAAGCTTTCTTT.